This T cell receptor (beta chain) was identified in a study of OX40 agonist ivuxolimab in advanced cancers. Background on the study: The patients got ivuxolimab, which is an agonistic anti-OX40 (CD134) antibody. A partial response was reached by three patients: one with hepatocellular carcinoma and two with cutaneous melanoma. Notes on the study in general: Low normalized T-cell clonal expansion also characterized some of the nonresponders. The average count of expanded clones was higher among CD8+ T cells than among CD4+.

Turning to this clone: Its specificity is unknown.

The table came from immunoSEQ multiplex PCR; TCRdb's copy has only in-frame clones and leaves some out. The table records approximately 64,000 clones, about nine tenths of them present only once. Trimming took 3 bases from V and 7 from J; bases not matched to a gene: 10. CDR1 and CDR2 from the germline V gene are SGHRS and YFSETQ. CDR3 length: 15 amino acids. This sequence joins TRBV5-1 and TRBJ2-7; 10 bases agree with TRBD1. The clonotype comes from an adult with an advanced solid tumor such as melanoma, head and neck, liver or kidney cancer. The sequencing used CD4+ or CD8+ T cells sorted from blood, collected in a trial of the OX40 agonist ivuxolimab. The CDR3 loop is CASSYAGTGDGEQYF. CDR3 bases: TGCGCCAGCAGCTACGCCGGGACAGGGGACGGGGAGCAGTACTTC.